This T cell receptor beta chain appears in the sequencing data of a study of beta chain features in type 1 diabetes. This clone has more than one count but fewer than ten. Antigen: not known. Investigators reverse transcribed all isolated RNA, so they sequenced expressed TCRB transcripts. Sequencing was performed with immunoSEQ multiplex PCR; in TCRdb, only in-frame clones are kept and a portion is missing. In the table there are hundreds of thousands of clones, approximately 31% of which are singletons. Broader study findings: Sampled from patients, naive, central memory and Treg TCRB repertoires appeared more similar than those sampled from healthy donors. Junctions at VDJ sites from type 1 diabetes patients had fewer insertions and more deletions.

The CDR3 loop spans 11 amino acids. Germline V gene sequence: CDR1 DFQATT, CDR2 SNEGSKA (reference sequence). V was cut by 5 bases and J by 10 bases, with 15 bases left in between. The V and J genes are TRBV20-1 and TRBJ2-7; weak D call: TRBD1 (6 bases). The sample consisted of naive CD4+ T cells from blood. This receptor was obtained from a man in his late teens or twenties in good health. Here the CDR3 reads CSAGEGGPQYF. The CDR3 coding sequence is TGCAGTGCTGGCGAAGGGGGACCACAGTACTTC.